The rows below give T cell receptor beta chains drawn from one sample of a study of blood T cell repertoires in COVID-19. Only in-frame clones appear in the TCRdb table, and some are missing; sequencing was by immunoSEQ multiplex PCR. The sample consists of 200,000 to 250,000 clones, roughly 80% of them appearing once. Sequencing input: PBMCs or T cells enriched from blood (not recorded which). These receptors came from a man aged 55 to 70 who had recovered from COVID-19. Both conserved end residues are part of each CDR3. A D gene is named only where the DNA matches it firmly. Clone size is not always given. Where it is, it says once, few, many or a class for expanded clones.

CDR3 protein | CDR3 DNA | D gene | V gene | CDR3 length | J gene | clone size
CASSFGTGEGYTF | TGCGCCAGCAGCTTTGGGACAGGGGAAGGCTACACCTTC | TRBD1 | TRBV5-1 | 13 | TRBJ1-2 | -
CASSKEGGGEDFQETQYF | TGTGCCAGCAGCAAAGAAGGCGGGGGGGAAGACTTCCAAGAGACCCAGTACTTC | - | TRBV21-1 | 18 | TRBJ2-5 | once
CASSIWGQNEQYF | TGTGCCAGCAGCATATGGGGGCAGAACGAGCAGTACTTC | - | TRBV27 | 13 | TRBJ2-7 | once
CASSYGTSTEAFF | TGTGCCAGCAGTTACGGCACTAGCACTGAAGCTTTCTTT | - | TRBV6-5 | 13 | TRBJ1-1 | -
CASSFQGTTEAFF | TGTGCCAGCAGCTTTCAGGGTACCACTGAAGCTTTCTTT | - | TRBV7-3 | 13 | TRBJ1-1 | -
CASSRAGTNYGYTF | TGTGCCAGCAGCCGCGCCGGGACAAATTATGGCTACACCTTC | - | TRBV6-5 | 14 | TRBJ1-2 | -
CASSYAGLGGYTF | TGTGCCAGCAGTTACGCGGGGTTGGGTGGCTACACCTTC | - | TRBV6-5 | 13 | TRBJ1-2 | -
CASSVDRSGYEQYF | TGCGCCAGCAGCGTGGACCGGTCGGGCTACGAGCAGTACTTC | - | TRBV5-1 | 14 | TRBJ2-7 | -
CASNRENTEAFF | TGTGCCAGCAACAGGGAGAACACTGAAGCTTTCTTT | - | TRBV5-4 | 12 | TRBJ1-1 | once
CASSSTGTNTEAFF | TGTGCCAGCAGCTCTACAGGGACGAACACTGAAGCTTTCTTT | - | TRBV7-3 | 14 | TRBJ1-1 | -
CASSLDRTEAFF | TGTGCCAGCAGTCTGGACAGGACTGAAGCTTTCTTT | TRBD1 | TRBV2 | 12 | TRBJ1-1 | few
CSVEMGQGATEAFF | TGCAGCGTTGAAATGGGACAGGGGGCCACTGAAGCTTTCTTT | TRBD1 | TRBV29-1 | 14 | TRBJ1-1 | -
CAISRNGLAGAHSTDTQYF | TGTGCCATCAGTAGAAACGGACTAGCGGGGGCCCACAGTACAGATACGCAGTATTTT | TRBD2 | TRBV10-3 | 19 | TRBJ2-3 | once
CASPLDRADEQYF | TGCGCCAGTCCCCTGGACAGGGCGGACGAGCAGTACTTC | TRBD1 | TRBV5-1 | 13 | TRBJ2-7 | -
CASSFTGGTEAFF | TGTGCCAGCAGCTTCACAGGGGGTACTGAAGCTTTCTTT | TRBD1 | TRBV7-9 | 13 | TRBJ1-1 | -
CASSRPQGRETQYF | TGTGCCAGCTCCCGACCGCAGGGCCGGGAGACCCAGTACTTC | - | TRBV18 | 14 | TRBJ2-5 | -
CASSVGQRNTEAFF | TGTGCCAGCAGCGTGGGACAAAGGAACACTGAAGCTTTCTTT | - | TRBV11-2 | 14 | TRBJ1-1 | -
CASSDGQFGSYEQYF | TGTGCCAGCAGTGATGGGCAGTTCGGCTCCTACGAGCAGTACTTC | - | TRBV6-1 | 15 | TRBJ2-7 | -
CASSLDGTDYQPQHF | TGCGCCAGCAGCTTAGACGGGACAGATTATCAGCCCCAGCATTTT | TRBD1 | TRBV5-1 | 15 | TRBJ1-5 | -
CASSPPGPTGTEAFF | TGTGCCAGCTCACCACCTGGGCCCACCGGCACTGAAGCTTTCTTT | - | TRBV18 | 15 | TRBJ1-1 | -
CASSIGGTPTGELFF | TGTGCCAGTAGTATAGGTGGGACACCCACCGGGGAGCTGTTTTTT | - | TRBV19 | 15 | TRBJ2-2 | few
CASSQWAVSTSGYTF | TGTGCCAGCAGCCAATGGGCCGTGTCAACTAGCGGCTACACCTTC | - | TRBV3-1/TRBV3-2 | 15 | TRBJ1-2 | -
CASSIEAGGPYNEQFF | TGTGCCAGTAGTATAGAGGCGGGGGGCCCCTACAATGAGCAGTTCTTC | TRBD2 | TRBV19 | 16 | TRBJ2-1 | -
CASGLNRNTEAFF | TGTGCTAGTGGTTTGAATAGGAACACTGAAGCTTTCTTT | - | TRBV12-5 | 13 | TRBJ1-1 | -
CASTKQGGVDNSPLHF | TGTGCCAGTACCAAACAGGGTGGGGTTGATAATTCACCCCTCCACTTT | - | TRBV19 | 16 | TRBJ1-6 | -
CASSGPGQAPEAFF | TGTGCCAGCAGCGGCCCGGGACAGGCCCCTGAAGCTTTCTTT | TRBD1 | TRBV4-2 | 14 | TRBJ1-1 | -
CASSLMGQPSSYEQYF | TGTGCCAGCAGCTTAATGGGACAGCCTAGCTCCTACGAGCAGTACTTC | TRBD1 | TRBV7-3 | 16 | TRBJ2-7 | -
CASSLGLLREANYGYTF | TGCGCCAGCAGCTTGGGTCTATTAAGGGAGGCTAACTATGGCTACACCTTC | - | TRBV5-1 | 17 | TRBJ1-2 | -
CASSYPSSYEQYF | TGTGCCAGCAGCTACCCGAGCTCCTACGAGCAGTACTTC | - | TRBV5-4 | 13 | TRBJ2-7 | -
CATSRLGLASTDTQYF | TGTGCCACCAGCAGGTTGGGACTAGCGTCTACAGATACGCAGTATTTT | TRBD2 | TRBV15 | 16 | TRBJ2-3 | -
CASSFSGTGVQETQYF | TGTGCCAGCAGCTTTTCAGGGACAGGGGTGCAAGAGACCCAGTACTTC | TRBD1 | TRBV7-2 | 16 | TRBJ2-5 | -
CASSLGTVSSPLHF | TGTGCCAGCAGCTTGGGGACAGTATCCTCACCCCTCCACTTT | - | TRBV5-6 | 14 | TRBJ1-6 | -
CASRGTAASTDTQYF | TGTGCCAGCAGGGGGACAGCCGCTTCCACAGATACGCAGTATTTT | TRBD1 | TRBV2 | 15 | TRBJ2-3 | -
CASSHGQGGTEAFF | TGTGCCAGCAGCCACGGACAGGGGGGAACTGAAGCTTTCTTT | TRBD1 | TRBV3-1/TRBV3-2 | 14 | TRBJ1-1 | -
CASSGGRGSTWTGELFF | TGTGCCAGCAGTGGAGGCAGGGGAAGTACGTGGACCGGGGAGCTGTTTTTT | - | TRBV25-1 | 17 | TRBJ2-2 | -
CASSLRRADEQYF | TGTGCCAGCAGCTTACGTCGTGCGGACGAGCAGTACTTC | - | TRBV7-9 | 13 | TRBJ2-7 | -
CAISEFSARSLTEAFF | TGTGCCATCAGTGAGTTCTCTGCCAGGTCTCTCACTGAAGCTTTCTTT | - | TRBV10-3 | 16 | TRBJ1-1 | few
CASSIDGTGNLFYGYTF | TGTGCCAGTAGTATCGACGGGACAGGGAACCTCTTCTATGGCTACACCTTC | TRBD1 | TRBV19 | 17 | TRBJ1-2 | -
CASSPQGDVTYEQYF | TGTGCCAGCAGTCCCCAGGGCGATGTAACCTACGAGCAGTACTTC | - | TRBV28 | 15 | TRBJ2-7 | -
CASSPSGDSIGNTIYF | TGTGCCAGCTCACCGTCTGGAGACTCCATTGGAAACACCATATATTTT | - | TRBV18 | 16 | TRBJ1-3 | -
CASSYPQLRQYNEQFF | TGTGCCAGCAGTTACCCCCAGCTGCGGCAGTACAATGAGCAGTTCTTC | - | TRBV6-2/TRBV6-3 | 16 | TRBJ2-1 | -
CASSEHWTGRSSYEQYF | TGCGCCAGCAGTGAGCACTGGACAGGGAGAAGCTCCTACGAGCAGTACTTC | TRBD1 | TRBV10-2 | 17 | TRBJ2-7 | -